This is a list of T cell receptor beta chains from one sample in a study of neoadjuvant anti-PD-1 for oral cavity cancer. Assay: immunoSEQ multiplex PCR; the TCRdb copy retains only in-frame clones and omits some. The data show 6,000 or so clones, with around 51% seen just once and under 9% held by the top ten. Source: tumor tissue, taken after nivolumab (anti-PD-1) treatment. These receptor sequences come from a person aged 35-79 years with oral cavity squamous cell carcinoma. CDR3s include the opening cysteine and the closing phenylalanine or tryptophan. The D gene is left open where the match is weak. Only part of the rows carry a size: once, few, many, or a class if the clone is expanded.

TRBD1	TRBV5-6	TRBJ2-7	few	CASSFGDRGTEQYF	TGTGCCAGCAGCTTTGGGGACAGGGGCACCGAGCAGTACTTC
TRBD1	TRBV7-9	TRBJ1-4	NA	CASSSGQGENEKLFF	TGTGCCAGCAGCTCGGGACAGGGGGAGAATGAAAAACTGTTTTTT
NA	TRBV14	TRBJ1-6	NA	CASSQDRRYNSPLHF	TGTGCCAGCAGCCAAGATCGACGGTATAATTCACCCCTCCACTTT
NA	TRBV7-9	TRBJ2-5	NA	CASSLGTLERETQYF	TGTGCCAGCAGCTTAGGAACACTAGAAAGAGAGACCCAGTACTTC
NA	TRBV11-3	TRBJ1-4	NA	CASTVSGGNEKLFF	TGTGCCAGCACCGTCTCGGGAGGGAATGAAAAACTGTTTTTT
NA	TRBV29-1	TRBJ1-4	few	CSVVIHGEKLFF	TGCAGCGTGGTAATTCACGGTGAAAAACTGTTTTTT
NA	TRBV19	TRBJ2-3	few	CASSIRSSTDTQYF	TGTGCCAGTAGTATCAGGTCTAGCACAGATACGCAGTATTTT
TRBD1	TRBV5-1	TRBJ1-2	NA	CASSSGTGSGYTF	TGCGCCAGCAGCTCCGGGACAGGGAGCGGCTACACCTTC
NA	TRBV15	TRBJ2-5	few	CATSRDPGETQYF	TGTGCCACCAGCAGAGACCCTGGGGAGACCCAGTACTTC
NA	TRBV5-1	TRBJ1-5	few	CASSPRPNQPQHF	TGCGCCAGCAGCCCTCGCCCTAATCAGCCCCAGCATTTT
NA	TRBV7-8	TRBJ2-2	NA	CASSLTATGELFF	TGTGCCAGCAGCCTGACCGCCACCGGGGAGCTGTTTTTT
NA	TRBV9	TRBJ2-1	NA	CASSVDLSSEQFF	TGTGCCAGCAGCGTAGACCTTTCCAGTGAGCAGTTCTTC
NA	TRBV28	TRBJ1-2	NA	CASRPPGQLTGYTF	TGTGCCAGCAGACCACCCGGACAGCTCACCGGCTACACCTTC
NA	TRBV7-8	TRBJ2-3	NA	CASSLVLSKGWTDTQYF	TGTGCCAGCAGCTTAGTTTTGTCCAAGGGGTGGACAGATACGCAGTATTTT
NA	TRBV6-5	TRBJ1-6	NA	CASSYRPGALYSPLHF	TGTGCCAGCAGTTACCGGCCAGGAGCGCTATATTCACCCCTCCACTTT
TRBD2	TRBV6-1	TRBJ2-7	NA	CATPPASGSSYEQYF	TGTGCCACCCCGCCGGCTAGCGGGAGCTCCTACGAGCAGTACTTC
TRBD2	TRBV4-2	TRBJ2-5	NA	CASSQVSSGTSETQYF	TGTGCCAGCAGCCAAGTGTCTAGCGGAACCTCGGAGACCCAGTACTTC
NA	TRBV30	TRBJ1-5	NA	CAWTPRGEGGNQPQHF	TGTGCCTGGACCCCCCGTGGGGAAGGGGGCAATCAGCCCCAGCATTTT
NA	TRBV7-9	TRBJ2-7	NA	CASSRAAGSYEQYF	TGTGCCAGCAGCCGAGCTGCAGGCTCCTACGAGCAGTACTTC
NA	TRBV7-3	TRBJ2-2	NA	CASSSRGGGRTGELFF	TGTGCCAGCAGCTCACGAGGAGGGGGCAGGACCGGGGAGCTGTTTTTT
NA	TRBV6-7	TRBJ1-5	NA	CACQGPVGCSNQPQHF	TGTGCCTGCCAGGGGCCGGTCGGGTGTAGCAATCAGCCCCAGCATTTT
NA	TRBV28	TRBJ1-2	NA	CASSLYGLYYGYTF	TGTGCCAGCAGTTTATACGGGCTCTACTATGGCTACACCTTC
NA	TRBV28	TRBJ1-1	NA	CASSFRGTEAFF	TGTGCCAGCAGTTTCAGGGGAACTGAAGCTTTCTTT